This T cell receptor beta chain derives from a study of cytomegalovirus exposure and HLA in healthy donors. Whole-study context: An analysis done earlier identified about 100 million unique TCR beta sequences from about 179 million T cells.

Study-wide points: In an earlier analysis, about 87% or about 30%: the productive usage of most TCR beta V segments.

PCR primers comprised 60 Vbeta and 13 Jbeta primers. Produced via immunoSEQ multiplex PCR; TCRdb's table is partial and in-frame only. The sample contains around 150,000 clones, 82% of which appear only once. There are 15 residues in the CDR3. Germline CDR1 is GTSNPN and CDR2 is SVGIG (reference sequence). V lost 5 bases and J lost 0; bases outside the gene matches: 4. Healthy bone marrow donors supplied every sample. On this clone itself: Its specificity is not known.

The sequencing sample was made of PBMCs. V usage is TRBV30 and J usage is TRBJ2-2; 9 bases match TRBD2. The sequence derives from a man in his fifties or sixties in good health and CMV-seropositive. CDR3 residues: CAWSASGTNTGELFF. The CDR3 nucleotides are TGTGCCTGGTCGGCTAGCGGGACGAACACCGGGGAGCTGTTTTTT.